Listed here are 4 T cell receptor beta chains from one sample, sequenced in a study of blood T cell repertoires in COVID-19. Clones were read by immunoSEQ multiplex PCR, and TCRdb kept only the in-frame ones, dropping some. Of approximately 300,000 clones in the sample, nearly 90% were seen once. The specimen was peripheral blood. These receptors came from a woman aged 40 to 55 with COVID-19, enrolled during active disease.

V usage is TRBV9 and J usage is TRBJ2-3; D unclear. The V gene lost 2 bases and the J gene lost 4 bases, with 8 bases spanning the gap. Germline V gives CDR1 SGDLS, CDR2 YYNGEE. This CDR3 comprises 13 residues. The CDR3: CASSVYGPDTQYF. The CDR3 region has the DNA TGTGCCAGCAGCGTTTATGGGCCAGATACGCAGTATTTT.

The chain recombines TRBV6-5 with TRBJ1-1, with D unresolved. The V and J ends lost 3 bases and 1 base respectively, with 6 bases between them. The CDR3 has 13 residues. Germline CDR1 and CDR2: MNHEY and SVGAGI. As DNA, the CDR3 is TGTGCCAGCAGTTATGCCGGGAACACTGAAGCTTTCTTT. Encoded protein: CASSYAGNTEAFF.

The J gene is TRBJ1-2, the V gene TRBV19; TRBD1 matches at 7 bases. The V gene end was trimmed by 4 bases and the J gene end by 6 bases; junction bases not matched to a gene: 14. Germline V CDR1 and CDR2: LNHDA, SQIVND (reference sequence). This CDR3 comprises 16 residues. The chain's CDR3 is CASSKPLGQQMNGYTF. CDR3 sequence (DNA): TGTGCCAGTAGTAAGCCCCTGGGACAGCAAATGAATGGCTACACCTTC.

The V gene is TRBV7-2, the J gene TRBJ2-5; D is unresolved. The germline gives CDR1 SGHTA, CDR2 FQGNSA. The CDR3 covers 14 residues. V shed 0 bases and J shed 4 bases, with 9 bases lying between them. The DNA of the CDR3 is TGTGCCAGCAGCTTAGCTAGCTATTTAGAGACCCAGTACTTC. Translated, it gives CASSLASYLETQYF.